The rows below give T cell receptor beta chains drawn from one sample of a study of blood T cell repertoires in COVID-19. Assay: immunoSEQ multiplex PCR; the TCRdb copy retains only in-frame clones and omits some. The sample records around 300,000 clones, about four fifths being singletons. The sample was peripheral blood. The source is a woman between 50 and 59 years old who had recovered from COVID-19. The CDR3 runs from the conserved cysteine through the conserved F or W. D genes are given only for firm matches. For some rows the clone size is stated as once, few or many, or as a class when expanded; others skip it.

D	J	size	V	CDR3	DNA
TRBD1	TRBJ1-4	NA	TRBV4-1	CASSARTGGDEKLFF	TGCGCCAGCAGCGCCCGGACAGGGGGAGATGAAAAACTGTTTTTT
NA	TRBJ1-1	NA	TRBV30	CAWSVQVGSWAPTEAFF	TGTGCCTGGAGTGTACAAGTGGGCAGTTGGGCCCCTACTGAAGCTTTCTTT
NA	TRBJ1-2	NA	TRBV19	CASSITDYGYTF	TGTGCCAGTAGTATTACAGACTATGGCTACACCTTC
NA	TRBJ2-1	NA	TRBV6-2/TRBV6-3	CASSYYAGNEQFF	TGTGCCAGCAGTTACTACGCGGGCAATGAGCAGTTCTTC
NA	TRBJ1-2	NA	TRBV13	CASSSGTRRPGYTF	TGTGCCAGCAGCTCTGGGACTCGCCGGCCTGGCTACACCTTC
NA	TRBJ1-5	NA	TRBV27	CASSLIQGNQPQHF	TGTGCCAGCAGCTTAATCCAGGGCAATCAGCCCCAGCATTTT
TRBD2	TRBJ2-7	NA	TRBV28	CASSSGASGEQYF	TGTGCCAGCAGTTCCGGTGCTAGCGGCGAGCAGTACTTC
NA	TRBJ1-6	NA	TRBV6-2/TRBV6-3	CASSTVGNSPLHF	TGTGCCAGCAGTACCGTCGGGAATTCACCCCTCCACTTT
NA	TRBJ2-2	NA	TRBV9	CASSVSGFDGELFF	TGTGCCAGCAGCGTCTCAGGGTTTGACGGGGAGCTGTTTTTT
TRBD1	TRBJ1-1	NA	TRBV5-1	CASSYRGTGQWNAEAFF	TGCGCCAGCAGCTACAGAGGAACGGGACAGTGGAACGCTGAAGCTTTCTTT
TRBD1	TRBJ1-4	NA	TRBV27	CASSSTPRGLGEKLFF	TGTGCCAGCAGTTCAACCCCGAGGGGGCTGGGTGAAAAACTGTTTTTT
TRBD1	TRBJ2-2	once	TRBV18	CASSRTGAHLKLFF	TGTGCCAGCTCACGGACAGGGGCCCATCTTAAGCTGTTTTTT
TRBD1	TRBJ1-4	NA	TRBV11-2	CASSAWTGTNEKLFF	TGTGCCAGCAGCGCCTGGACAGGAACTAATGAAAAACTGTTTTTT
NA	TRBJ2-3	NA	TRBV6-5	CASSYSQVFTDTQYF	TGTGCCAGCAGTTACTCCCAGGTGTTCACAGATACGCAGTATTTT
NA	TRBJ2-1	NA	TRBV5-8	CASSSGLSRSEQFF	TGTGCCAGCAGCTCGGGACTCTCTCGGAGTGAGCAGTTCTTC
NA	TRBJ2-2	NA	TRBV4-3	CASSQGGPGTLNTGELFF	TGCGCCAGCAGCCAAGGGGGACCGGGGACACTGAACACCGGGGAGCTGTTTTTT
TRBD1	TRBJ2-2	NA	TRBV6-2/TRBV6-3	CASNPVGQGGGSTGELFF	TGTGCCAGCAACCCCGTCGGACAGGGAGGAGGCTCCACCGGGGAGCTGTTTTTT
NA	TRBJ1-2	NA	TRBV5-1	CASSTDQSGGYTF	TGCGCCAGCAGCACAGACCAGAGTGGTGGCTACACCTTC
NA	TRBJ1-1	once	TRBV5-1	CASSLRRGRGTEAFF	TGCGCCAGCAGCTTGAGGCGGGGGCGAGGTACTGAAGCTTTCTTT
NA	TRBJ1-2	NA	TRBV12-3/TRBV12-4	CASSVTLTYGYTF	TGTGCCAGCAGTGTGACACTCACCTATGGCTACACCTTC
NA	TRBJ1-2	NA	TRBV15	CATSRDTNYGYTF	TGTGCCACCAGCAGGGACACTAACTATGGCTACACCTTC
NA	TRBJ2-1	NA	TRBV4-3	CASSQLGTGGAGNEQFF	TGCGCCAGCAGCCAACTCGGGACGGGGGGCGCGGGCAATGAGCAGTTCTTC
TRBD2	TRBJ2-2	NA	TRBV6-2/TRBV6-3	CASSYFLAGATGELFF	TGTGCCAGCAGTTACTTCCTAGCGGGGGCCACCGGGGAGCTGTTTTTT
NA	TRBJ1-1	few	TRBV28	CASSLTVPGANTEAFF	TGTGCCAGCAGTTTAACGGTCCCAGGGGCAAACACTGAAGCTTTCTTT
NA	TRBJ2-7	NA	TRBV7-8	CASSLIDRQYF	TGTGCCAGCAGCTTAATAGACAGGCAGTACTTC
TRBD2	TRBJ2-7	NA	TRBV7-2	CASSFEATSGGEQYF	TGTGCCAGCAGCTTTGAGGCAACTAGCGGCGGCGAGCAGTACTTC
TRBD2	TRBJ2-1	NA	TRBV3-1/TRBV3-2	CASIPSGGAGEQFF	TGTGCCAGCATCCCTAGCGGGGGGGCTGGTGAGCAGTTCTTC
NA	TRBJ2-7	NA	TRBV6-5	CASSLGRRFEQYF	TGTGCCAGCTCCTTGGGGCGCCGGTTCGAGCAGTACTTC
TRBD2	TRBJ2-3	NA	TRBV6-1	CASSETSGRARGGDTQYF	TGTGCCAGCAGTGAAACTAGCGGGAGGGCCAGGGGCGGGGATACGCAGTATTTT
NA	TRBJ2-1	once	TRBV18	CASSPEQASHEQFF	TGTGCCAGCTCACCAGAACAGGCATCACATGAGCAGTTCTTC
TRBD1	TRBJ2-1	NA	TRBV28	CASRYRGSYNEQFF	TGTGCCAGCAGATACAGGGGGTCGTACAATGAGCAGTTCTTC
NA	TRBJ1-1	once	TRBV5-8	CASTMVVRAVAFF	TGTGCCAGCACTATGGTGGTCAGGGCGGTAGCTTTCTTT
TRBD1	TRBJ1-1	NA	TRBV7-9	CASSSRTGREAFF	TGTGCCAGCAGCTCTAGGACAGGGAGAGAAGCTTTCTTT
TRBD1	TRBJ2-7	NA	TRBV24-1	CATSDLGWGRGLYVVGPSLYEQYF	TGTGCCACCAGTGATTTGGGTTGGGGCAGGGGGCTCTATGTGGTAGGGCCCTCTCTCTACGAGCAGTACTTC
NA	TRBJ1-5	NA	TRBV19	CASRDGGTGNQPQHF	TGTGCCAGTAGAGATGGGGGGACGGGCAATCAGCCCCAGCATTTT
TRBD1	TRBJ2-1	NA	TRBV6-5	CASRKGQGIYNEQFF	TGTGCCAGCAGAAAGGGACAGGGAATTTACAATGAGCAGTTCTTC
NA	TRBJ1-5	NA	TRBV6-6	CASSPLSVYSNQPQHF	TGTGCCAGCAGCCCACTAAGCGTGTATAGCAATCAGCCCCAGCATTTT
NA	TRBJ1-2	NA	TRBV11-2	CASSLTQGGGYTF	TGTGCCAGCAGCCTCACTCAGGGAGGTGGCTACACCTTC
TRBD2	TRBJ2-5	NA	TRBV19	CASSPSGQETQYF	TGTGCCAGTAGTCCTAGCGGGCAAGAGACCCAGTACTTC
TRBD2	TRBJ2-1	NA	TRBV4-1	CASSPSGDSYNEQFF	TGCGCCAGCAGTCCTAGCGGAGACTCCTACAATGAGCAGTTCTTC
NA	TRBJ2-3	NA	TRBV15	CATSRDLPDTQYF	TGTGCCACCAGCAGAGACCTCCCGGATACGCAGTATTTT
TRBD1	TRBJ2-2	NA	TRBV7-2	CASSSGQGWSGELFF	TGTGCCAGCAGCTCGGGACAGGGATGGTCCGGGGAGCTGTTTTTT
TRBD2	TRBJ2-1	NA	TRBV6-2/TRBV6-3	CASSGGLAGGADNEQFF	TGTGCCAGCAGCGGAGGACTAGCGGGAGGGGCCGACAATGAGCAGTTCTTC
NA	TRBJ2-3	NA	TRBV5-1	CASSLRGSHLGDTQYF	TGCGCCAGCAGCTTGCGGGGATCCCACCTGGGAGATACGCAGTATTTT
TRBD1	TRBJ2-2	NA	TRBV2	CASSRSPGQANTGELFF	TGTGCCAGCAGCCGATCACCGGGACAGGCGAACACCGGGGAGCTGTTTTTT
TRBD1	TRBJ1-6	NA	TRBV5-1	CASSLGQGLSPLHF	TGCGCCAGCAGCTTGGGACAGGGACTTTCACCCCTCCACTTT
NA	TRBJ1-2	NA	TRBV6-6	CASSYAVDYGYTF	TGTGCCAGCAGTTACGCGGTCGATTATGGCTACACCTTC
NA	TRBJ2-7	once	TRBV21-1	CASSKRIDRVAYEQYF	TGTGCCAGCAGCAAAAGGATTGACAGGGTAGCCTACGAGCAGTACTTC
NA	TRBJ2-7	NA	TRBV28	CASTLNYEQYF	TGTGCCAGCACCCTAAACTACGAGCAGTACTTC
NA	TRBJ2-7	NA	TRBV4-2	CASSQDQVYEQYF	TGTGCCAGCAGCCAAGATCAGGTCTACGAGCAGTACTTC